This T cell receptor beta chain derives from a study of T cells in Graves' hyperthyroidism and ophthalmopathy. Study conclusions and caveats: In the blood, most expanded thyroid clonotypes above 0.001 appeared as well.

This clonotype was recorded at least ten times. Its antigen is unidentified. Amplified TCR beta CDR3 regions came from RNA transcripts. First-round RT-PCR targeting the TCR CDR3 was performed with the HTBI primer set. MiXCR was run by TCRdb on the multiplex PCR reads, yielding one entry per CDR3 protein. The data show 600,000 to 700,000 distinct CDR3 sequences, about 15% seen once. Germline loops: CDR1 MDHEN, CDR2 SYDVKM. V was pared by 2 bases and J by 5 bases, with 12 bases between. The CDR3 loop spans 14 amino acids. The V and J genes are TRBV28 and TRBJ2-5, with D maybe TRBD1 (5 bases). The origin of this receptor is a woman aged 40 to 50 with Graves' ophthalmopathy. The sequenced sample consisted of blood. CDR3 DNA: TGTGCCAGCAGTTTAGGGAAGGGGCAGGAGACCCAGTACTTC. It codes for CASSLGKGQETQYF.